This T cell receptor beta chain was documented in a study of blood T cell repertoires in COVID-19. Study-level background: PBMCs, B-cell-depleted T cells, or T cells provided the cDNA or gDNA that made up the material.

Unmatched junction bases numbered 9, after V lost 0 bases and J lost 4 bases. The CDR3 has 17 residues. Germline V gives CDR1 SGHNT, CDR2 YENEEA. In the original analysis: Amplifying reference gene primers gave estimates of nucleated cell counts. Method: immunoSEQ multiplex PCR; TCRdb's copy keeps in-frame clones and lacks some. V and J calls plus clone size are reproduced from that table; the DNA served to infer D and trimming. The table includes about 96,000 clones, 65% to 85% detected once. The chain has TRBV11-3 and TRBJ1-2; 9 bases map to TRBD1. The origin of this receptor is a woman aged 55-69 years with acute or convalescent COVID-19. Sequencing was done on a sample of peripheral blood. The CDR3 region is CASSLDAGTGPTYGYTF. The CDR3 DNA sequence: TGTGCCAGCAGCTTAGATGCCGGGACAGGGCCTACCTATGGCTACACCTTC.